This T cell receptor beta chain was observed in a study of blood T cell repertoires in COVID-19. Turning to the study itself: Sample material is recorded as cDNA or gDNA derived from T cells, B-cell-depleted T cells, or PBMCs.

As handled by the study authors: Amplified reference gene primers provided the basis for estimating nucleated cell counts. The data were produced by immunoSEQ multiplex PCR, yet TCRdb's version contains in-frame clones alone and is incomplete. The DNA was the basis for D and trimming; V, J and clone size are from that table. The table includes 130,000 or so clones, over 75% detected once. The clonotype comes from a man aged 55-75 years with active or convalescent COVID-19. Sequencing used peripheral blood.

The CDR3: CASSQDPAGGRDTQYF. CDR3 DNA: TGTGCCAGCAGCCAAGATCCGGCGGGAGGTCGGGATACGCAGTATTTT. V and J are TRBV3-1 (or the pseudogene TRBV3-2) and TRBJ2-3; 8 positions match TRBD2. Germline V gene data show CDR1 as LGHDT and CDR2 as YNNKEL (reference sequence). Unmatched junction bases numbered 8, after V lost 0 bases and J lost 6 bases. The CDR3 runs 16 residues.